This T cell receptor beta chain was profiled in a study of blood T cell repertoires in COVID-19. The participants were between about 18 and 90 years old and came from 24 US areas. Cohorts were determined from participant-reported clinical history. V gave up 3 bases and J gave up 3 bases, with 8 bases separating them. The CDR3 has 13 amino acids. Per the study methods: The assay estimated nucleated cells by amplifying reference gene primers. Method: immunoSEQ multiplex PCR; TCRdb's copy keeps in-frame clones and lacks some. That table is the source of V, J and clone size, and D and trimming were worked out from the DNA. This sample carries approximately 190,000 clones, about four fifths of them seen once, and the ten largest clones take 3% to 3.5%.

The receptor's source is a woman between 25 and 40 years old who had been exposed to COVID-19. The rearrangement joins TRBV12-3 or TRBV12-4 to TRBJ1-2, with a weak D call TRBD1 (5 bases). The material sequenced was PBMCs or T cells enriched from blood (not recorded which). CDR3 in DNA: TGTGCCAGCAGTTTCGCCAGGGACTATGGCTACACCTTC. It specifies CASSFARDYGYTF.